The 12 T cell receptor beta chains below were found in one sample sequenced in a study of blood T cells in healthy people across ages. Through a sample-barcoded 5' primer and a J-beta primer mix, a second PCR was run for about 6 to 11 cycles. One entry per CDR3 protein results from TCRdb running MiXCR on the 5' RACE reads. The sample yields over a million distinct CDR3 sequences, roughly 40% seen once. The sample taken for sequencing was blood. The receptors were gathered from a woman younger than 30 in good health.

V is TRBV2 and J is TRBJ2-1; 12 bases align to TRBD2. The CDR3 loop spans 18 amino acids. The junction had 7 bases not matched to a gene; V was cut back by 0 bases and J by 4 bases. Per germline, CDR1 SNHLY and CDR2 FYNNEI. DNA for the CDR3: TGTGCCAGCAGTGAAGCGCTTCGGCTAGCGGGAGGGTACAATGAGCAGTTCTTC. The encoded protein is CASSEALRLAGGYNEQFF.

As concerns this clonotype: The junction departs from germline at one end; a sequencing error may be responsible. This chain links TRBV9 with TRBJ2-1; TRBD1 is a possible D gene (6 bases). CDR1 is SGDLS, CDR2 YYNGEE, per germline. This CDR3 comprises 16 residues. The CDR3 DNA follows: TGTACCAGCAGCTACAACGCCGGGCCCCAGGGGAATGAGCAGTTCTTC. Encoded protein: CTSSYNAGPQGNEQFF.

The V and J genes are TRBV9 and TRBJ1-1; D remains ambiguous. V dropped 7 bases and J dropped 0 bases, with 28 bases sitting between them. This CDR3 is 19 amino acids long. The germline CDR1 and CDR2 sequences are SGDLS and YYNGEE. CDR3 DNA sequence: TGTGCCAGCCCCCCGGGCCTCATATCTCAAACCAGATTGAACACTGAAGCTTTCTTT. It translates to CASPPGLISQTRLNTEAFF.

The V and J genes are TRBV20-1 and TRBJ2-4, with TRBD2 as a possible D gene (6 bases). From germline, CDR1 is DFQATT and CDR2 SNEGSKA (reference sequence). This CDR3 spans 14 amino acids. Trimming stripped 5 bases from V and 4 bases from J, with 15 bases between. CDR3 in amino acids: CSAGETRRKNIQYF. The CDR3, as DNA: TGCAGTGCTGGCGAGACTAGGAGAAAAAACATTCAGTACTTC.

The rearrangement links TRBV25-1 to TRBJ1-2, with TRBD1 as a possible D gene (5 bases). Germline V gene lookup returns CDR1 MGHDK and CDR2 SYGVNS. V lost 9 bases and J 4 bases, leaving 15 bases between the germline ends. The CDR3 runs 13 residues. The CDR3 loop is CASSKGQIYGYTF. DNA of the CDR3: TGTGCCAGTAGCAAGGGGCAGATCTATGGCTACACCTTC.

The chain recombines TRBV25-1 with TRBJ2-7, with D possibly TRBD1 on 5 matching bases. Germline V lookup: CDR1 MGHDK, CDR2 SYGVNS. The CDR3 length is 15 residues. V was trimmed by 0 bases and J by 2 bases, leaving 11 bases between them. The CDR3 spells CASSEYFGHTYEQYF. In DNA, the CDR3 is TGTGCCAGCAGTGAATATTTCGGACATACCTACGAGCAGTACTTC.

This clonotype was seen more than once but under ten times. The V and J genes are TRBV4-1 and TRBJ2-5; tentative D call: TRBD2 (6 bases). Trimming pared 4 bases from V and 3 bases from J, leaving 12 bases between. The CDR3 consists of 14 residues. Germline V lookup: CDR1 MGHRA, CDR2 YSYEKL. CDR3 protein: CASSRPGVKETQYF. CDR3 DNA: TGCGCCAGCAGCCGGCCGGGGGTGAAAGAGACCCAGTACTTC.

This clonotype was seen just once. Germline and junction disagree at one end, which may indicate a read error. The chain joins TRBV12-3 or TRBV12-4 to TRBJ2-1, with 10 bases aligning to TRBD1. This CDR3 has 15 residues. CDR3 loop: CASSLGQGPYDEQFF. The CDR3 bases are TGTGCCAGCAGTTTGGGACAGGGGCCCTACGATGAGCAGTTCTTC.

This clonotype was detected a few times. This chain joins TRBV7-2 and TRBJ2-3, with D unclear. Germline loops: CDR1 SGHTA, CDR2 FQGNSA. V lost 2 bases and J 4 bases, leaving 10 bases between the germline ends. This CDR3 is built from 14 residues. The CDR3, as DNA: TGTGCCAGCAGCTTATTACTCCTTTCAGATACGCAGTATTTT. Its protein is CASSLLLLSDTQYF.

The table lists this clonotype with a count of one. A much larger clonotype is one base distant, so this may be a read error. The CDR3 reads CASRRAPNNEQFF. CDR3 DNA sequence: TGCGCCAGCAGGAGGGCGCCTAACAATGAGCAGTTCTTC. This chain connects TRBV5-1 to TRBJ2-1, with a tentative D call TRBD2 (5 bases). The ends were cut back, 5 bases at V and 5 bases at J, with 11 bases in the middle. Germline CDR1 SGHRS, CDR2 YFSETQ. The CDR3 runs 13 residues.

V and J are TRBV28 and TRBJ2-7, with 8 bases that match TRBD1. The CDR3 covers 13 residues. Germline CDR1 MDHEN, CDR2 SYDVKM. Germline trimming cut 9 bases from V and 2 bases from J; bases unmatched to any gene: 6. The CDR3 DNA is TGTGCCAGTTTTCCGACAGGGGCCTACGAGCAGTACTTC. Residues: CASFPTGAYEQYF. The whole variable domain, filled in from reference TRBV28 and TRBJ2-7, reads DVKVTQSSRYLVKRTGEKVFLECVQDMDHENMFWYRQDPGLGLRLIYFSYDVKMKEKGDIPEGYSVSREKKERFSLILESASTNQTSMYLCASFPTGAYEQYFGPGTRLTVT.

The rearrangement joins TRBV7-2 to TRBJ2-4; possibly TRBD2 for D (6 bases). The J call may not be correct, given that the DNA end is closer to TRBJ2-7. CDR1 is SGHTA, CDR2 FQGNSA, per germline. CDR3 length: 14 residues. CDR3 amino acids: CASSPRPGLSEQYF. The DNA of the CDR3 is TGTGCCAGCAGCCCAAGGCCAGGACTAAGCGAGCAGTACTTC.